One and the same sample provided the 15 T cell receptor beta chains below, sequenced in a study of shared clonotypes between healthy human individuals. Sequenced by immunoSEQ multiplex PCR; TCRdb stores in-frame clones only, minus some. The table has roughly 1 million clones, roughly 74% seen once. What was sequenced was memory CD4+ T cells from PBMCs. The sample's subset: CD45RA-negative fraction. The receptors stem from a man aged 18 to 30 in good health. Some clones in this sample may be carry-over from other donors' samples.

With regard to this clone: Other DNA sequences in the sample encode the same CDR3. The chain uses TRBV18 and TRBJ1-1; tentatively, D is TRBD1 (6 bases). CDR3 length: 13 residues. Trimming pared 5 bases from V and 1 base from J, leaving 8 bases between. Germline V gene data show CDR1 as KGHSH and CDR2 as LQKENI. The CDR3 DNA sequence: TGTGCCAGCTCAGCGACAGGGAACACTGAAGCTTTCTTT. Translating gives CASSATGNTEAFF.

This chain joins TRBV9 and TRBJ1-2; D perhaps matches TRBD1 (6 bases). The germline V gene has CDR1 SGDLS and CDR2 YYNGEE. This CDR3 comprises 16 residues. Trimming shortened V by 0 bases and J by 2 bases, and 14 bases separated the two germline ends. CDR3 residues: CASSVAMAGANYGYTF. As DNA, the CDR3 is TGTGCCAGCAGCGTAGCTATGGCGGGGGCAAACTATGGCTACACCTTC. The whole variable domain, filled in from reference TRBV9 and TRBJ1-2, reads DSGVTQTPKHLITATGQRVTLRCSPRSGDLSVYWYQQSLDQGLQFLIQYYNGEERAKGNILERFSAQQFPDLHSELNLSSLELGDSALYFCASSVAMAGANYGYTFGSGTRLTVV.

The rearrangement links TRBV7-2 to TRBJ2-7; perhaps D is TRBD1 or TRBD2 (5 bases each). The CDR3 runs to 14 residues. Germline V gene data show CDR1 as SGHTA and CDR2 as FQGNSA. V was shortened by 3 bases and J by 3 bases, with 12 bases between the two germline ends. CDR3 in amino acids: CASSFGAGYYEQYF. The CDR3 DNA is TGTGCCAGCAGCTTCGGGGCGGGTTACTACGAGCAGTACTTC.

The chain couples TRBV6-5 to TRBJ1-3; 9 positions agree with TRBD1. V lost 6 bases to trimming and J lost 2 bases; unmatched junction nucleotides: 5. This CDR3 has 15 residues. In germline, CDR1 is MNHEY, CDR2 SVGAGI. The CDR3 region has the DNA TGTGCCAGCAGACAACAGGGGGCGGCTGGAAACACCATATATTTT. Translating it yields CASRQQGAAGNTIYF.

CDR3 sequence reads: CASQSNPFNSYEQYF. As DNA, the CDR3 is TGTGCCAGCCAGTCAAATCCCTTTAACTCCTACGAGCAGTACTTC. The rearrangement uses TRBV27 and TRBJ2-7; D is ambiguous. The CDR3 sequence is 15 residues long. CDR1 MNHEY and CDR2 SMNVEV come from the germline V gene (reference sequence). V shed 8 bases and J shed 0 bases, with 17 bases lying between them.

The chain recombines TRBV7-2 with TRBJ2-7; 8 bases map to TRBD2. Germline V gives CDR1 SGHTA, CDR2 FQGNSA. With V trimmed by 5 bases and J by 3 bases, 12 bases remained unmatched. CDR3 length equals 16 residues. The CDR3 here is CASSRPSGSWDYEQYF. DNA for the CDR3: TGTGCCAGCAGCCGGCCCAGCGGGAGCTGGGACTACGAGCAGTACTTC.

The CDR3 here is CSVGQLENTGELFF. The CDR3 nucleotides are TGCAGCGTTGGGCAATTGGAGAACACCGGGGAGCTGTTTTTT. The chain links TRBV29-1 to TRBJ2-2; D unresolved. Germline V CDR1 and CDR2: SQVTM, ANQGSEA. The CDR3 spans 14 residues. Deletions cut 4 bases from V and 1 base from J, with 10 bases between.

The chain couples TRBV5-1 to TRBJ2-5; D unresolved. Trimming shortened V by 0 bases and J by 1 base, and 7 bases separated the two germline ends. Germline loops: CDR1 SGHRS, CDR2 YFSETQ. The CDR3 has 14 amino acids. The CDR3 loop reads CASSLAKSQETQYF. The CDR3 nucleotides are TGCGCCAGCAGCTTGGCCAAGAGCCAAGAGACCCAGTACTTC. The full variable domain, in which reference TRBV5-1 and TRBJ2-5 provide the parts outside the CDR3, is KAGVTQTPRYLIKTRGQQVTLSCSPISGHRSVSWYQQTPGQGLQFLFEYFSETQRNKGNFPGRFSGRQFSNSRSEMNVSTLELGDSALYLCASSLAKSQETQYFGPGTRLLVL.

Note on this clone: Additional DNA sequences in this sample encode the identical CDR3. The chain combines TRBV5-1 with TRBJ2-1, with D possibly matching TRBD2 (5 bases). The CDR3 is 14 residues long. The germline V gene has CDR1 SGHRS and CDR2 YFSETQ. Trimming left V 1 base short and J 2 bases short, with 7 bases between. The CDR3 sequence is CASSLSGAYNEQFF. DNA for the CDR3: TGCGCCAGCAGCTTGAGCGGCGCCTACAATGAGCAGTTCTTC.

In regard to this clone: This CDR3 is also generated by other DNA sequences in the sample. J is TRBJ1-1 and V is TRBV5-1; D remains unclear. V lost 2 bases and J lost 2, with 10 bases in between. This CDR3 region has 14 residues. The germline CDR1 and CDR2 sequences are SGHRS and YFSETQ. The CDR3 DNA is TGCGCCAGCAGCTTTTCCGACGCCAACACTGAAGCTTTCTTT. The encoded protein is CASSFSDANTEAFF.

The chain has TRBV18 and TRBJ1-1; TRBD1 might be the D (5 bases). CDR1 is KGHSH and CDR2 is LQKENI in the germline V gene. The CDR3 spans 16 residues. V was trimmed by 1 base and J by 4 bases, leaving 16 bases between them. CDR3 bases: TGTGCCAGCTCACCACGGGGACCTAGGGCCGGCACTGAAGCTTTCTTT. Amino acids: CASSPRGPRAGTEAFF.

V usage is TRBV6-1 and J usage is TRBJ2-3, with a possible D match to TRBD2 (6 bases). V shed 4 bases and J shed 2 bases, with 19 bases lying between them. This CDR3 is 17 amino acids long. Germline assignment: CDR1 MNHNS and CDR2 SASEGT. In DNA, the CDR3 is TGTGCCAGCAGTGGACCGAACCCTAGCGTAGACACAGATACGCAGTATTTT. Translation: CASSGPNPSVDTDTQYF.

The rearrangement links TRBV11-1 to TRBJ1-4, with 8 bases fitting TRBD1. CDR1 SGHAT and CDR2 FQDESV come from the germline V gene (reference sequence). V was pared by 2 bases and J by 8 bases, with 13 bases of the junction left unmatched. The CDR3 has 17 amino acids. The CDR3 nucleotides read TGTGCCAGCAGCTTAAGCTTCCCACGGACAGGGTCCGAAAAACTGTTTTTT. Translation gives CASSLSFPRTGSEKLFF.

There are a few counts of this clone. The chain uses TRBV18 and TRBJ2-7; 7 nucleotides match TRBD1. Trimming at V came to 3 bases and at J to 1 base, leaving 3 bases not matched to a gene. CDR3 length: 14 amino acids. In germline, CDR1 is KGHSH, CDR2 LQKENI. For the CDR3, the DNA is TGTGCCAGCTCACCGGTACAGGGGTCCTACGAGCAGTACTTC. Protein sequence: CASSPVQGSYEQYF.

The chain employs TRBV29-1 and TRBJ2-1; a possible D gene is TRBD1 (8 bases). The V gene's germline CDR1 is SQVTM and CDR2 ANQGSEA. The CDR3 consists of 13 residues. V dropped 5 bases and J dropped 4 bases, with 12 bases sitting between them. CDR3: CSVRGDRYNEQFF. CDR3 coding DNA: TGCAGCGTTCGGGGGGACAGGTACAATGAGCAGTTCTTC.